A selection of T cell receptor beta chains follows, all from one sample in a study of T cell responses to AZD1222 COVID-19 vaccine. The protocol was immunoSEQ multiplex PCR, while the TCRdb copy is restricted to in-frame clones and leaves out a portion. The table shows about 140,000 clones, with roughly 92% occurring only once. The sample was peripheral blood, taken on day 0 of AZD1222 vaccination. All receptors derive from an adult in good health. Each CDR3 is given with its conserved first and last residue. D genes are given only for firm matches. Clone sizes are given selectively: once, few, many, or a class where the clone is expanded.

clone_size d_call j_call cdr3_length v_call cdr3_nt cdr3_aa
NA NA TRBJ2-7 14 TRBV11-1 TGTGCCAGCAGCCCTGATTGGGCCACCTACGAGCAGTACTTC CASSPDWATYEQYF
few NA TRBJ1-2 13 TRBV7-2 TGTGCCAGCAGTTTCGACAGTTACTATGGCTACACCTTC CASSFDSYYGYTF
NA NA TRBJ2-1 15 TRBV28 TGTGCCAGCAGTTTCCGGACGAGCTCCTACAATGAGCAGTTCTTC CASSFRTSSYNEQFF
NA TRBD1 TRBJ1-1 16 TRBV3-1/TRBV3-2 TGTGCCAGCAGCCAAGATGTAGTCAGGGGGCTGGCTGAAGCTTTCTTT CASSQDVVRGLAEAFF
NA NA TRBJ1-5 15 TRBV4-1 TGCGCCAGCAGCCAAGAGTGGGGGGTGAATCAGCCCCAGCATTTT CASSQEWGVNQPQHF
once TRBD1 TRBJ2-3 15 TRBV7-9 TGTGCCAGCAGCTTACTTCCACCGGGACAGGGGACGCAGTATTTT CASSLLPPGQGTQYF
NA NA TRBJ1-5 16 TRBV28 TGTGCCAGCAGCCACACTTACGGGACACAGAATCAGCCCCAGCATTTT CASSHTYGTQNQPQHF
NA NA TRBJ1-2 12 TRBV28 TGTGCCAGCAGTTTAGCAGGGCAAGGCTACACCTTC CASSLAGQGYTF
once NA TRBJ1-2 16 TRBV28 TGTGCCAGCAGCGAATCAAGTGGGGGACGGCACTATGGCTACACCTTC CASSESSGGRHYGYTF
NA NA TRBJ1-2 14 TRBV4-2 TGTGCCAGCAGCCAAGGGGGGCAGCTATATGGCTACACCTTC CASSQGGQLYGYTF
NA NA TRBJ2-3 12 TRBV29-1 TGCAGCGCGGCCGCGGGGCCAGATACGCAGTATTTT CSAAAGPDTQYF
NA TRBD1 TRBJ1-1 16 TRBV5-8 TGTGCCAGCAGCTTGGGGACAGGGGGCATCGGCACTGAAGCTTTCTTT CASSLGTGGIGTEAFF
NA TRBD1 TRBJ2-7 15 TRBV6-5 TGTGCCAGCAGTTACTCAGGGGACAGTGCTTACGAGCAGTACTTC CASSYSGDSAYEQYF
NA NA TRBJ1-6 15 TRBV7-2 TGTGCCAGCAGCTTAGCCCAGGGGAGCAATTCACCCCTCCACTTT CASSLAQGSNSPLHF
NA NA TRBJ2-2 15 TRBV5-1 TGCGCCAGCAGCTTGAAGCTAGCCGATACCGGGGAGCTGTTTTTT CASSLKLADTGELFF
few TRBD1 TRBJ1-2 13 TRBV2 TGTGCCAGCAGTGAGCAGGGGGCGCGGGGCTACACCTTC CASSEQGARGYTF
NA NA TRBJ2-7 15 TRBV5-1 TGCGCCAGCAGCTATACAGACAGGACAACCTACGAGCAGTACTTC CASSYTDRTTYEQYF
NA NA TRBJ2-1 15 TRBV27 TGTGCCAGCACCCACGGAGGGTCAGGGGGGAATGAGCAGTTCTTC CASTHGGSGGNEQFF
NA TRBD1 TRBJ1-5 16 TRBV18 TGTGCCAGCTCACCAAAGGGACAGTTCGGCAATCAGCCCCAGCATTTT CASSPKGQFGNQPQHF
NA TRBD2 TRBJ2-1 13 TRBV24-1 TGTGCCACCAGTGCGGGAGGGAGTAATGAGCAGTTCTTC CATSAGGSNEQFF
NA TRBD1 TRBJ1-3 15 TRBV5-1 TGCGCCAGCAGCTCGACGGGACAGGGGGCGAACACCATATATTTT CASSSTGQGANTIYF
NA TRBD2 TRBJ2-1 13 TRBV28 TGTGCCAGGGAGCGGGAGTCGCTGGGTGAGCAGTTCTTC CARERESLGEQFF
NA NA TRBJ2-6 15 TRBV5-8 TGTGCCAGCAGCTTGGGGAGACCTGGGGCCAACGTCCTGACTTTC CASSLGRPGANVLTF
NA TRBD2 TRBJ2-5 20 TRBV4-2 TGTGCCAGCAGCCAAGGGTCTATTCTAGCGGGGGGGCTCGACGGGGAGACCCAGTACTTC CASSQGSILAGGLDGETQYF
NA NA TRBJ1-1 13 TRBV19 TGTGCCAGTAGTGGAACGTTGAACACTGAAGCTTTCTTT CASSGTLNTEAFF
NA TRBD1 TRBJ1-5 14 TRBV5-6 TGTGCCAGCAGCGGGACAGAGGGCAATCAGCCCCAGCATTTT CASSGTEGNQPQHF